These 17 T cell receptor beta chains originate from one sample sequenced in a study of blood T cell repertoires in COVID-19. Clones were sequenced by immunoSEQ multiplex PCR, and TCRdb holds only the in-frame ones, with some missing. The sample lists over 200,000 clones, about 90% seen once, with 3% to 3.5% in the top ten. Sequencing was performed on peripheral blood. Receptors originate from a woman aged 30 to 39 who had recovered from COVID-19.

The J gene is TRBJ2-2, the V gene TRBV29-1; 12 positions match TRBD2. CDR1 is SQVTM, CDR2 ANQGSEA, per germline. There are 19 residues in the CDR3. After removal of 4 bases from V and 3 bases from J, the junction contained 15 bases not matched to a gene. CDR3: CSVGVSSGGAYVDTGELFF. As DNA, the CDR3 is TGCAGCGTTGGGGTATCTAGCGGGGGGGCTTACGTGGACACCGGGGAGCTGTTTTTT.

In its sample, this clone was seen a few times. Other DNA sequences of this sample code for an identical CDR3. The chain couples TRBV4-3 to TRBJ2-1; 10 bases map to TRBD2. V was pared by 0 bases and J by 4 bases, with 3 bases of the junction left unmatched. The V gene's germline CDR1 is LGHNA and CDR2 YSLEER. The CDR3 length is 16 residues. Written as DNA, the CDR3 is TGCGCCAGCAGCCAAGATTGGACTAGCGGTTACAATGAGCAGTTCTTC. This gives the protein CASSQDWTSGYNEQFF.

V and J are TRBV19 and TRBJ2-3, with 9 bases lining up with TRBD2. J was trimmed by 0 bases and V by 3 bases; bases with no gene match: 1. There are 15 residues in the CDR3. In germline, CDR1 is LNHDA, CDR2 SQIVND (reference sequence). The CDR3 loop reads CASSMGLASTDTQYF. The CDR3 DNA reads TGTGCCAGTAGTATGGGACTAGCTAGCACAGATACGCAGTATTTT.

This chain connects TRBV7-9 to TRBJ2-7; 12 bases match TRBD2. J lost 3 bases, V lost 5 bases, and 17 bases had no gene match. Germline CDR1 is SEHNR and CDR2 is FQNEAQ (reference sequence). The CDR3 sequence is 19 residues long. The CDR3 sequence: CASSRTSSGGVRGDYEQYF. The CDR3 coding sequence is TGTGCCAGCAGCCGAACCTCTAGCGGGGGGGTACGAGGGGACTACGAGCAGTACTTC. Drawing the rest from reference TRBV7-9 and TRBJ2-7, the complete variable domain is DTGVSQNPRHKITKRGQNVTFRCDPISEHNRLYWYRQTLGQGPEFLTYFQNEAQLEKSRLLSDRFSAERPKGSFSTLEIQRTEQGDSAMYLCASSRTSSGGVRGDYEQYFGPGTRLTVT.

This rearrangement joins TRBV10-3 to TRBJ2-1, with a tentative D call TRBD1 (5 bases). The CDR3 consists of 15 residues. V dropped 6 bases and J dropped 0 bases, with 12 bases sitting between them. The germline V gene has CDR1 ENHRY and CDR2 SYGVKD. DNA for the CDR3: TGTGCCATCAGGGACAAATCTCACTCCTACAATGAGCAGTTCTTC. Its protein is CAIRDKSHSYNEQFF.

The V and J genes are TRBV7-9 and TRBJ2-5; D is possibly TRBD2 (5 bases). Germline V lookup: CDR1 SEHNR, CDR2 FQNEAQ (reference sequence). Trimming took off 5 bases at V and 3 bases at J, with 16 bases between the two ends. The CDR3 contains 15 residues. CDR3 nucleotide sequence: TGTGCCAGCAGCCACCCGGCAGCGGCTGAAGAGACCCAGTACTTC. Protein product: CASSHPAAAEETQYF.

The table lists this clone with a count of one. The chain recombines TRBV29-1 with TRBJ1-4; D not certain. V lost 0 bases, J lost 5 bases, and 7 bases lay in between. The length of the CDR3 is 13 residues. CDR1 and CDR2 from the germline V gene are SQVTM and ANQGSEA. CDR3 nucleotides: TGCAGCGTTGAAGACAGGAAGAATGAAAAACTGTTTTTT. Its translation: CSVEDRKNEKLFF.

The chain employs TRBV11-2 and TRBJ2-3; 10 bases are a match to TRBD1. The junction had 8 bases not matched to a gene; V was cut back by 3 bases and J by 2 bases. The CDR3 is 17 residues long. Germline V lookup: CDR1 SGHAT, CDR2 FQNNGV. Here the CDR3 reads CASSFPPGTGDTDTQYF. The CDR3 DNA is TGTGCCAGCAGCTTCCCTCCCGGGACAGGGGACACAGATACGCAGTATTTT. Together with reference TRBV11-2 and TRBJ2-3, the CDR3 gives the full variable domain: EAGVAQSPRYKIIEKRQSVAFWCNPISGHATLYWYQQILGQGPKLLIQFQNNGVVDDSQLPKDRFSAERLKGVDSTLKIQPAKLEDSAVYLCASSFPPGTGDTDTQYFGPGTRLTVL.

The gene calls are TRBV2 and TRBJ2-3, with a possible D match to TRBD1 (6 bases). CDR1 SNHLY and CDR2 FYNNEI come from the germline V gene. The CDR3 runs 14 residues. Trimming shortened V by 7 bases and J by 2 bases, and 13 bases separated the two germline ends. The CDR3 coding sequence is TGTGCCAGCACCCTGGGACATCCCACAGATACGCAGTATTTT. Residues: CASTLGHPTDTQYF.

The chain joins TRBV27 to TRBJ2-5; perhaps TRBD1 as D (5 bases). The CDR3 contains 13 residues. V lost 4 bases to trimming and J lost 0 bases, with 6 bases between them. Germline V gene data show CDR1 as MNHEY and CDR2 as SMNVEV (reference sequence). The CDR3: CASSYRYQETQYF. The CDR3, as DNA: TGTGCCAGCAGTTACAGGTACCAAGAGACCCAGTACTTC.

This clone was detected only once. V is TRBV7-9 and J is TRBJ2-7; 8 nucleotides agree with TRBD2. The junction had 3 bases not matched to a gene; V was cut back by 1 base and J by 4 bases. Germline V CDR1 and CDR2: SEHNR, FQNEAQ (reference sequence). CDR3 length: 14 residues. DNA for the CDR3: TGTGCCAGCAGCTTAGACGGGGGGGCTTACGAGCAGTACTTC. Translated, it gives CASSLDGGAYEQYF.

The chain links TRBV6-5 to TRBJ1-1; 10 nucleotides align to TRBD1. V was clipped by 5 bases and J by 4 bases; unmatched bases: 4. The CDR3 sequence is 14 residues long. Germline V gene lookup returns CDR1 MNHEY and CDR2 SVGAGI. In DNA form, the CDR3 reads TGTGCCAGCAGTCGGGACAGGGGAAGCACTGAAGCTTTCTTT. Translation gives CASSRDRGSTEAFF.

The J gene is TRBJ1-1, the V gene TRBV11-2; 8 bases match TRBD1. J lost 3 bases, V lost 5 bases, and 5 bases had no gene match. Germline V gives CDR1 SGHAT, CDR2 FQNNGV. CDR3 length equals 14 residues. The chain's CDR3 is CASSGYRGDTEAFF. The CDR3 nucleotides read TGTGCCAGCAGCGGATACAGGGGGGACACTGAAGCTTTCTTT.

The chain combines TRBV6-2 or TRBV6-3 with TRBJ2-7, with 9 bases identical to TRBD1. From germline, CDR1 is MNHEY and CDR2 SVGEGT. With V trimmed by 0 bases and J by 2 bases, 8 bases remained unmatched. The CDR3 has 17 amino acids. The CDR3 nucleotides are TGTGCCAGCAGTTACTCGAAAAGGGACAGGGAACCCTACGAGCAGTACTTC. This codes for CASSYSKRDREPYEQYF.

This clone came up once. The chain's CDR3 is CASSPLQEETQYF. The CDR3 region has the DNA TGTGCCAGCAGCCCCTTACAGGAAGAGACCCAGTACTTC. This chain connects TRBV5-5 to TRBJ2-5; D may be TRBD1 (5 bases). This CDR3 spans 13 amino acids. Germline loops: CDR1 SGHKS, CDR2 YYEKEE (reference sequence). V lost 4 bases and J lost 3, with 10 bases in between.

The chain employs TRBV11-2 and TRBJ1-4, with unresolved D. Trimming pared 3 bases from V and 8 bases from J, leaving 10 bases between. The length of the CDR3 is 13 residues. Germline lookup yields CDR1 SGHAT and CDR2 FQNNGV. This chain's CDR3 is CASSLGAGEKLFF. In nucleotides, the CDR3 is TGTGCCAGCAGCTTGGGTGCGGGAGAAAAACTGTTTTTT.

The rearrangement uses TRBV27 and TRBJ2-7; TRBD1 agrees at 7 bases. The CDR3 length is 13 residues. Germline-derived CDR1 and CDR2 are MNHEY and SMNVEV (reference sequence). J gave up 3 bases and V 3 bases, and 2 bases lay outside the gene matches. In nucleotides, the CDR3 is TGTGCCAGCAGTTTGACAGGGATCTACGAGCAGTACTTC. Protein sequence: CASSLTGIYEQYF.